This T cell receptor (beta chain) emerged from a study of beta chain features in type 1 diabetes. Study results and limitations: A PCR bias possibly favoring shorter templates would apply equally to patients and controls.

Sort purity for all populations was recorded as exceeding 98%. Reverse transcription of all isolated RNA meant that expressed TCRB transcripts were sequenced. The table came from immunoSEQ multiplex PCR; TCRdb's copy has only in-frame clones and leaves some out. The sample comprises about 620,000 clones, about 16% of which are singletons, and roughly 0.098% rests with the top ten. CDR3 size: 13 residues. V dropped 5 bases and J dropped 2 bases, with 7 bases sitting between them. Per germline, CDR1 SGHTA and CDR2 FQGNSA. Details on this clone: As yet, its antigen is unknown.

Sample: naive CD4+ T cells from blood. The TCR sequence derives from a man between 18 and 35 years old in good health. The rearrangement links TRBV7-2 to TRBJ2-1; no reliable D call. CDR3 region: CASSPRAYNEQFF. CDR3 nucleotide sequence: TGTGCCAGCAGCCCCCGAGCCTACAATGAGCAGTTCTTC.